One sample yielded the 10 T cell receptor beta chains listed below, sequenced in a study of PD-L1 blockade in urothelial cancer (dated by TCRdb to 2016 to 2017). The receptor library was made with the immunoSEQ multiplex PCR assay. As stored in TCRdb, this immuneACCESS dataset retains in-frame rearrangements with V and J assigned. A fraction of the clones does not appear; measured against another copy, unresolved V genes explain less than half of the discrepancy, and the remainder lacks a known reason. The sample table records 45,000 to 50,000 clones; about nine tenths of these occur just once. The ten largest clones add up to about 4% of the sample. Material: PBMCs, obtained around atezolizumab (anti-PD-L1) treatment. Source of these receptors: a man older than 75 with urothelial cancer.

This chain links TRBV10-3 with TRBJ2-7; 16 bases are shared with TRBD2. The germline V gene encodes CDR1 ENHRY and CDR2 SYGVKD. The CDR3 length is 16 residues. Losses at the gene ends were 6 bases for V and 6 bases for J; bases not matched to a gene: 8. The CDR3, as DNA: TGTGCCATCAGGGGACTAGCGGGAGGGCCTTTGAGCGAGCAGTACTTC. It codes for CAIRGLAGGPLSEQYF.

The rearrangement uses TRBV7-2 and TRBJ1-4, with 8 nucleotides matching TRBD1. J lost 7 bases, V lost 2 bases, and 3 bases had no gene match. Germline-derived CDR1 and CDR2 are SGHTA and FQGNSA. This CDR3 spans 14 amino acids. CDR3 sequence reads: CASSLQGAAEKLFF. The CDR3 DNA sequence: TGTGCCAGCAGCTTACAGGGGGCCGCTGAAAAACTGTTTTTT.

The genes are TRBV5-1 and TRBJ1-1; no clear D gene. Trimming pared 3 bases from V and 5 bases from J, leaving 8 bases between. The CDR3 has 12 residues. CDR1 is SGHRS and CDR2 is YFSETQ in the germline V gene. The CDR3 sequence is CASSSGQTEAFF. The CDR3 DNA reads as TGCGCCAGCAGCTCAGGTCAGACTGAAGCTTTCTTT.

V and J are TRBV7-8 and TRBJ2-7, with D possibly matching TRBD2 (5 bases). V gave up 2 bases and J gave up 11 bases, with 16 bases separating them. The CDR3 spans 13 residues. Looked up from germline, CDR1 is SGHVS and CDR2 is FQNEAQ. The CDR3 bases are TGTGCCAGCAGCTTATCGCGGGCCCAAGGAAAGTACTTC. Protein product: CASSLSRAQGKYF.

The chain has TRBV5-1 and TRBJ2-7; the match to TRBD2 covers 7 bases. The V segment lost 2 bases and the J segment 5 bases; nucleotides outside the gene matches: 13. The germline gives CDR1 SGHRS, CDR2 YFSETQ. The CDR3 length is 16 residues. CDR3 bases: TGCGCCAGCAGCTTCGTTTTGGCGGGAGAAGTGAACGAGCAGTACTTC. Its protein product is CASSFVLAGEVNEQYF. Filled out from reference TRBV5-1 and TRBJ2-7, the complete variable domain reads KAGVTQTPRYLIKTRGQQVTLSCSPISGHRSVSWYQQTPGQGLQFLFEYFSETQRNKGNFPGRFSGRQFSNSRSEMNVSTLELGDSALYLCASSFVLAGEVNEQYFGPGTRLTVT.

This chain uses TRBV5-6 with TRBJ2-1; TRBD1 matches at 10 bases. Germline V gives CDR1 SGHDT, CDR2 YYEEEE. This CDR3 comprises 15 residues. J was trimmed by 8 bases and V by 4 bases; bases with no gene match: 9. As DNA, the CDR3 is TGTGCCAGCAGCCTGACAGGGGGCATCGACGATGAGCAGTTCTTC. It codes for CASSLTGGIDDEQFF. Supplemented by reference TRBV5-6 and TRBJ2-1, the full variable domain reads DAGVTQSPTHLIKTRGQQVTLRCSPKSGHDTVSWYQQALGQGPQFIFQYYEEEERQRGNFPDRFSGHQFPNYSSELNVNALLLGDSALYLCASSLTGGIDDEQFFGPGTRLTVL.

The sample holds a few counts of this clone. The chain uses TRBV30 and TRBJ1-2; TRBD1 might be the D (6 bases). Per germline, CDR1 GTSNPN and CDR2 SVGIG (reference sequence). The CDR3 consists of 15 residues. The V gene lost 1 base and the J gene lost 4 bases, with 16 bases spanning the gap. This chain's CDR3 is CAWSATGSAIYGYTF. The CDR3, as DNA: TGTGCCTGGAGTGCTACAGGGTCGGCTATCTATGGCTACACCTTC. The full variable domain, its missing parts supplied by reference TRBV30 and TRBJ1-2, is SQTIHQWPATLVQPVGSPLSLECTVEGTSNPNLYWYRQAAGRGLQLLFYSVGIGQISSEVPQNLSASRPQDRQFILSSKKLLLSDSGFYLCAWSATGSAIYGYTFGSGTRLTVV.

This chain uses TRBV11-2 with TRBJ2-5; no definite D call. Germline CDR1 and CDR2: SGHAT and FQNNGV. The CDR3 runs 17 residues. V was trimmed by 1 base and J by 3 bases, leaving 18 bases between them. The DNA of the CDR3 is TGTGCCAGCAGCTTAGGGGCGCCAATACCACCGGAAGAGACCCAGTACTTC. Translating it yields CASSLGAPIPPEETQYF.

The chain combines TRBV25-1 with TRBJ1-2; D is unresolved. The germline V gene has CDR1 MGHDK and CDR2 SYGVNS. This CDR3 is 14 amino acids long. V lost 3 bases and J 5 bases, leaving 13 bases between the germline ends. The CDR3 nucleotides are TGTGCCAGCAGTGAGACGGGGATTTTTTATGGCTACACCTTC. The encoded protein is CASSETGIFYGYTF.

V and J are TRBV29-1 and TRBJ2-1, with 9 bases identical to TRBD2. The length of the CDR3 is 18 residues. With V trimmed by 6 bases and J by 0 bases, 15 bases remained unmatched. Germline CDR1 SQVTM, CDR2 ANQGSEA. The CDR3 sequence: CSVSTAGGPSSSYNEQFF. CDR3 nucleotides: TGCAGCGTCTCAACAGCGGGAGGCCCGTCGAGCTCCTACAATGAGCAGTTCTTC.